The 3 T cell receptor beta chains below all came from one sample that was sequenced in a study of tumor-infiltrating lymphocytes in primary liver carcinoma (dated by TCRdb to about 2017). Data came from an Illumina HiSeq 2500. A constant-region primer and ProtoScript II reverse transcriptase were used to reverse-transcribe TCRbeta-specific cDNA from approximately 550 ng total RNA. The TCRbeta libraries were prepared through three rounds of nested multiplex PCR following a slightly modified ARM-PCR procedure. The first two PCR rounds used multiplex TRBV1-TRBV30 forward primers with a Cbeta reverse primer, each for 10 cycles. The public sequencing data were trimmed at Q25 with fastp and processed into clonotypes with MiXCR by TCRdb, which kept only in-frame beta chains. Duplicate CDR3 protein sequences are folded into a single record with the most common DNA and genes. Here the sample has approximately 73,000 distinct CDR3 sequences; 71% occur a single time. In total, the top ten clones hold roughly an eighth of the sample.

Without any cell sorting, total RNA and DNA were extracted together from roughly 20-30 mg of bulk tissue using the AllPrep DNA/RNA mini kit. The sequenced material came from liver tumor tissue from sampling region 4. Reading the label with the study, this specimen's cell subset or site is: tumor region T4, right-lateral pole. The source of these receptors is a woman aged 60-70 years with primary liver carcinoma and hepatitis B virus infection.

A remark on this clonotype: A junction end diverges from the germline sequence, so it may reflect a read error. The V call is TRBV28, the J call TRBJ2-5; TRBD2 agrees at 15 bases. The CDR3 loop spans 19 amino acids. The germline V gene has CDR1 MDHEN and CDR2 SYDVKM. This CDR3 reads CASSPMVGTSGRTQETQHF. CDR3 bases: TGTGCCAGCAGTCCCATGGTAGGGACTAGCGGGAGGACACAAGAGACCCAGCACTTC.

This clonotype was detected only once. One junction end does not reproduce the germline sequence, and a read error may be involved. The V call is TRBV6-2 or TRBV6-3, the J call TRBJ2-1; the match to TRBD2 covers 13 bases. There are 15 residues in the CDR3. CDR1 and CDR2 from the germline V gene are MNHEY and SVGEGT. This CDR3 is CGSSPTSGRAAEHFF. The DNA of the CDR3 is TGTGGCAGCAGTCCAACTAGCGGGAGGGCCGCTGAGCACTTCTTC.

In the case of this clonotype: A read error is likely, as this CDR3 ends without the conserved phenylalanine or tryptophan. The V call is TRBV11-2, the J call TRBJ2-1, with 9 bases aligning to TRBD1. Germline CDR1 reads SGHAT; CDR2 reads FQNNGV. The CDR3 is 17 residues long. This chain's CDR3 is CAISITHGQGYRGEQFC. Here the CDR3 DNA reads TGTGCCATCAGCATAACCCACGGACAGGGGTACAGGGGTGAGCAGTTCTGC.